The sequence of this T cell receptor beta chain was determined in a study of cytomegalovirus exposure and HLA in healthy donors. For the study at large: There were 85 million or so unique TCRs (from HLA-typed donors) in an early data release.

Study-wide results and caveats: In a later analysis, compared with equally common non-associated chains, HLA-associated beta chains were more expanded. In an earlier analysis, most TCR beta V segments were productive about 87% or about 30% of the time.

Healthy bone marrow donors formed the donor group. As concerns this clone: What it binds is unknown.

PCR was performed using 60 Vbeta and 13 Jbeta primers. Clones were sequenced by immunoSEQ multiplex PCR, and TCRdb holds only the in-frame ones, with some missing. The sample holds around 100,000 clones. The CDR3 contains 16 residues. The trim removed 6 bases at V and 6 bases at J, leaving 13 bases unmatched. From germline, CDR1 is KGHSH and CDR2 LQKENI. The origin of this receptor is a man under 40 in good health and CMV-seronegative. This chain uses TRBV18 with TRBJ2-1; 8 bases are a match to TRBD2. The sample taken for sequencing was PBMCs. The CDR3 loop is CASSRLPAGGGNEQFF. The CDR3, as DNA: TGTGCCAGCTCGCGGCTTCCGGCGGGGGGTGGCAATGAGCAGTTCTTC.